This record covers a single T cell receptor (beta chain). Its antigen is still unknown. The data derive from a study of cytomegalovirus exposure and HLA in healthy donors. Overall study results and limits: The classifier, whose performance was assessed in both the original and validation cohorts, reportedly diagnosed cytomegalovirus status with high specificity and sensitivity.

The trim removed 0 bases at V and 3 bases at J, leaving 5 bases unmatched. The CDR3 spans 16 residues. Germline V gene lookup returns CDR1 LGHNA and CDR2 YSLEER. The primer mix had 60 Vbeta and 13 Jbeta primers. TCRdb's table, derived via immunoSEQ multiplex PCR, lists solely in-frame clones and lacks some. The repertoire holds 100,000 to 150,000 clones, with around 73% as singletons. V is TRBV4-3 and J is TRBJ2-3, with TRBD2 identical over 8 bases. Sequenced input: PBMCs. The TCR was taken from a female donor in good health and CMV-seronegative. Written as DNA, the CDR3 is TGCGCCAGCAGCCAAGATAGCAGCGGGAGAACAGATACGCAGTATTTT. Amino acid sequence: CASSQDSSGRTDTQYF.